This section outlines one TCR beta chain sequence together with its context. Its antigen remains unidentified. No quality values exist for individual bases; no much larger clone is one base distant. The immunoSEQ assay was used for TRB CDR3 sequencing and data processing of tumor genomic DNA. TCRdb provides this immuneACCESS table in a form limited to in-frame rearrangements. Some clones are lacking; in checked studies, under half of them reflect an unresolved V gene, and why the rest are absent is not known. This sample has 13,000 to 15,000 clones in its table, and over 60% of those were observed once. Clones ranked in the top ten supply over 15% of the sample. The sample originates from a study of T cell repertoires in Merkel cell carcinoma (dated by TCRdb to about 2019). About the investigation overall: The study excluded patients who had received intralesional immunotherapy or systemic immune checkpoint blockade before the biopsy. Tetramer sorting, cloning and paired TCR sequencing of expanded tumor-infiltrating lymphocytes were first used to define MCPyV-specific clonotypes. A diagnosis of MCPyV-positive Merkel cell carcinoma and successful in vitro expansion of tumor-infiltrating lymphocytes were required for inclusion.

The CDR3 sequence holds 12 residues, the cysteine and phenylalanine included. Just CDR3 DNA is preserved here, 36 bases in frame from base 1. The germline V gene encodes CDR1 KGHSH and CDR2 LQKENI. The junction carries 8 bases between V and J, which are trimmed by 5 bases and 6 bases respectively. The investigation overall reported the following: Normal tissue biopsies were not studied.

Study subjects had biopsy-confirmed Merkel cell carcinoma that was MCPyV-positive, and every subject had positive serum antibodies to T-antigen. Five or six adjacent 10-micron frozen tumor sections were used for genomic DNA extraction without cell sorting or culture. Tumor biopsy tissue of roughly 5 x 5 x 5 mm was frozen in optimal cutting temperature compound. Hematoxylin and eosin scout sections confirmed abundant Merkel cell carcinoma and infiltrating cells in the frozen biopsy. The sequence was obtained from an adult with Merkel cell carcinoma. The chain was built from TRBV18 and TRBJ2-1; no D segment can be confidently identified. Sequencing was performed on tumor tissue. The DNA reads as follows: TGTGCCAGCTCAGGTACACGCAATGAGCAGTTCTTC. Its amino acids are CASSGTRNEQFF. Reference TRBV18 and TRBJ2-1 genes cover what lies past the CDR3, so the full variable domain is NAGVMQNPRHLVRRRGQEARLRCSPMKGHSHVYWYRQLPEEGLKFMVYLQKENIIDESGMPKERFSAEFPKEGPSILRIQQVVRGDSAAYFCASSGTRNEQFFGPGTRLTVL.